In this sample, the clone carrying this TCR beta chain turned up a few times. CDR3 size: 15 residues. Between the trimmed V and J ends, which lost 0 bases and 0 bases, there was a span of 6 bases. The V gene's germline CDR1 is WSHSY and CDR2 SAAADI. Authors' processing steps: Amplification from reference gene primers served as the basis for estimated nucleated cell counts. Sequencing used immunoSEQ multiplex PCR; TCRdb keeps in-frame clones, though not all of them. Clone size and the V and J calls come from that table; the DNA yielded D and trimming. The table lists about 230,000 clones, 83% of them singletons, with approximately 2.6% in the top ten. This specimen belongs to a study of blood T cell repertoires in COVID-19. Looking at the study overall: COVID-19 samples collected from the United States, Italy and Spain covered acute and convalescent phases. The analysed material was cDNA or gDNA that came from T cells, B-cell-depleted T cells, or PBMCs.

The receptor was isolated from a woman in her 70s with active or convalescent COVID-19. The sequenced sample was peripheral blood. This chain uses TRBV10-2 with TRBJ1-5; no reliable D call. As DNA, the CDR3 is TGCGCCAGCAGTGAGTCGAGAGGTAGCAATCAGCCCCAGCATTTT. This codes for CASSESRGSNQPQHF.